This T cell receptor beta chain stems from a study of blood T cell repertoires in COVID-19. Looking at the study overall: From T cells, B-cell-depleted T cells, or PBMCs came the material, which was cDNA or gDNA.

Some clones are missing from TCRdb's copy, which holds only in-frame ones; the method was immunoSEQ multiplex PCR. The data contain 140,000 or so clones, about 90% of them seen just once; the ten biggest clones take up about 11%. Sequenced input: PBMCs or T cells enriched from blood (not recorded which). The receptor's source is a man between 60 and 75 years old who had recovered from COVID-19.

CDR3 nucleotides: TGTGCCAGCAGCCGATCGGGGGGCGACTACAATGAGCAGTTCTTC. Protein product: CASSRSGGDYNEQFF. This chain links TRBV6-4 with TRBJ2-1; D might be TRBD2 (7 bases). The CDR3 has 15 residues. Per germline, CDR1 MRHNA and CDR2 SNTAGT. The V end was cut by 6 bases, the J end by 3 bases, with 15 bases between.